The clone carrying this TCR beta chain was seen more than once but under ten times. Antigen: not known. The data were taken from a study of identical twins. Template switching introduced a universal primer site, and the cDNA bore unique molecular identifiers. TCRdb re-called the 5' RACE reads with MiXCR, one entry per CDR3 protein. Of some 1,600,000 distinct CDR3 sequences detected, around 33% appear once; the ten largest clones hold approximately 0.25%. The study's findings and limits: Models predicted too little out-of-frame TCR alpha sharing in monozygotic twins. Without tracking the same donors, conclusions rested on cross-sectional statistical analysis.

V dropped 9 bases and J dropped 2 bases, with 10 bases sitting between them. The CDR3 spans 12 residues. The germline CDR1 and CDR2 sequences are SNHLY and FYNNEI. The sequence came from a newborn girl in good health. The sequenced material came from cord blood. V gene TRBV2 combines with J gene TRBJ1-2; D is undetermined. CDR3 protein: CASPRANYGYTF. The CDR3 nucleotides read TGTGCCAGTCCCCGGGCCAACTATGGCTACACCTTC.